This paragraph covers one TCR beta chain sequence. Original methodology: Estimation of nucleated cell counts was performed using reference gene primer amplification. Generated by immunoSEQ multiplex PCR, the TCRdb table keeps only in-frame clones and is missing some. V and J calls and clone size come straight from that table; D and trimming were deduced from the DNA. Of 220,000 or so clones in the sample, about 80% were seen once. This specimen comes from a study of blood T cell repertoires in COVID-19. The wider study: Acute and convalescent COVID-19 specimens originated in the United States, Italy and Spain. PBMCs, B-cell-depleted T cells, or T cells were the source of the cDNA or gDNA that made up the material.

The material sequenced was peripheral blood. The receptor was derived from a woman aged 55-69 years with acute or convalescent COVID-19.

Here the CDR3 reads CASSTSGSNTGELFF. CDR3 nucleotides: TGCGCCAGCAGCACTAGCGGGAGTAACACCGGGGAGCTGTTTTTT. This chain uses TRBV5-1 with TRBJ2-2; 11 nucleotides align to TRBD2. Looked up from germline, CDR1 is SGHRS and CDR2 is YFSETQ. The CDR3 sequence is 15 residues long. V was pared by 4 bases and J by 2 bases, with 1 base of the junction left unmatched.